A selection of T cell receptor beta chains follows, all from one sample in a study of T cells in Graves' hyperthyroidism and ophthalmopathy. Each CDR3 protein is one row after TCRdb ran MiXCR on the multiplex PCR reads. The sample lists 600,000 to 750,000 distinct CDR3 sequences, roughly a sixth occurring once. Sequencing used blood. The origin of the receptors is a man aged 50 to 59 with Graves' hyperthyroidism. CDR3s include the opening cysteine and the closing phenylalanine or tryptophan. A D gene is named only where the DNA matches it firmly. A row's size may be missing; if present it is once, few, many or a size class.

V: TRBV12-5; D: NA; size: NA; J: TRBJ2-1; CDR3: CASRGREQFF; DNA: TGTGCTAGTAGAGGGCGCGAGCAGTTCTTC
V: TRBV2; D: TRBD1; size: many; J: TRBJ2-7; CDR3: CASSKTGQRSEQYF; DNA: TGTGCCAGCAGCAAGACGGGACAGAGGAGCGAGCAGTACTTC
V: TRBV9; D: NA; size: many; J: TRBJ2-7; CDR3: CASSVGVGGGYEQYF; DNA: TGTGCCAGCAGCGTAGGAGTAGGGGGAGGCTACGAGCAGTACTTC
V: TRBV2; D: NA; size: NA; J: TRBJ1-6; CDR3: CASSERLLDSPLHF; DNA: TGTGCCAGCAGTGAGAGACTCCTGGATTCACCCCTCCACTTT
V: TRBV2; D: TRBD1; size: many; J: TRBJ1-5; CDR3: CASSDWQGAQPQHF; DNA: TGTGCCAGCAGTGACTGGCAGGGGGCCCAGCCCCAGCATTTT
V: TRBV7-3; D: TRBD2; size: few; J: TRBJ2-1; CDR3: CASSLIPSGYNEQFF; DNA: TGTGCCAGCAGCTTAATACCTAGCGGCTACAATGAGCAGTTCTTC
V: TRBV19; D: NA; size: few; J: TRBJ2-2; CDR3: CASSISGPNTGELFF; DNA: TGTGCCAGTAGTATAAGCGGGCCTAACACCGGGGAGCTGTTTTTT
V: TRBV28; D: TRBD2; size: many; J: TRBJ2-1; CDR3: CASGATSGAWYEQFF; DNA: TGTGCCAGCGGTGCGACTAGCGGGGCTTGGTATGAGCAGTTCTTC
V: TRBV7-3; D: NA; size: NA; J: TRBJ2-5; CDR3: CASSSRDGWTQYF; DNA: TGTGCCAGCAGCTCCAGGGACGGGTGGACCCAGTACTTC
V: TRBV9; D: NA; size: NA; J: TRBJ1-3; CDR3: CASSSVQDSGNTIYF; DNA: TGTGCCAGCAGCAGTGTACAAGACTCTGGAAACACCATATATTTT
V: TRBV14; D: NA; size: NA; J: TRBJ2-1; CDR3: CAGSQDRDPINEQFF; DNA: TGTGCCGGCAGCCAAGATCGGGACCCGATCAATGAGCAGTTCTTC
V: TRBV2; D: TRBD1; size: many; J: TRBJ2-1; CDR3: CASSPAGQGLNNEQFF; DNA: TGTGCCAGCAGCCCAGCGGGACAGGGGTTGAACAATGAGCAGTTCTTC
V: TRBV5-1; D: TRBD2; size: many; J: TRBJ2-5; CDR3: CASSPGTGTSAGETQYF; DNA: TGCGCCAGCAGCCCCGGGACCGGGACTAGCGCCGGAGAGACCCAGTACTTC
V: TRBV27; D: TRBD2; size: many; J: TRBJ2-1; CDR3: CASSPLSGSSYNEQFF; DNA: TGTGCCAGCAGTCCACTTAGCGGGAGTAGCTACAATGAGCAGTTCTTC
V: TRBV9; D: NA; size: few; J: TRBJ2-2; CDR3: CASSVVGGGHSGELFF; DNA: TGTGCCAGCAGCGTAGTTGGCGGAGGGCACTCCGGGGAGCTGTTTTTT
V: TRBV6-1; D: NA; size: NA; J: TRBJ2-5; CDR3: CASEGSQETQYF; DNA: TGTGCCAGCGAAGGATCTCAAGAGACCCAGTACTTC
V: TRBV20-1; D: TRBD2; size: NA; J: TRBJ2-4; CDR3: CSAPARAGGGIAKNIQYF; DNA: TGCAGTGCTCCCGCCCGAGCGGGAGGGGGAATAGCCAAAAACATTCAGTACTTC
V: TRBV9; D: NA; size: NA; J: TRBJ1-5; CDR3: CASSVEGLSNQPQHF; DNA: TGTGCCAGCAGCGTAGAGGGACTGAGCAATCAGCCCCAGCATTTT
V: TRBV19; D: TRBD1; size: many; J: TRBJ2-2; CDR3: CASSPWDRGDGELFF; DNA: TGTGCCAGTAGTCCTTGGGACAGGGGAGACGGGGAGCTGTTTTTT
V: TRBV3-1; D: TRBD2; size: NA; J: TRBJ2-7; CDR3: CASSLLAGGPGEQYF; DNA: TGTGCCAGCAGCCTACTAGCGGGAGGGCCTGGCGAGCAGTACTTC
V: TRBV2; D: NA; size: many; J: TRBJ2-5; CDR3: CASSEWETQYF; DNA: TGTGCCAGCAGTGAATGGGAGACCCAGTACTTC
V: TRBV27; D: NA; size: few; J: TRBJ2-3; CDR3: CASSLIGLESTDTQYF; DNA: TGTGCCAGCAGTTTAATCGGCCTAGAAAGCACAGATACGCAGTATTTT
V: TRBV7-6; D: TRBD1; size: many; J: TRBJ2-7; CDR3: CASSLDFGQGQGYEQYF; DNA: TGTGCCAGCAGCTTAGATTTCGGACAGGGTCAAGGATACGAGCAGTACTTC
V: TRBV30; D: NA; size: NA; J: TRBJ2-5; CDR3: CASHLGGGGETQYF; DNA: TGTGCCTCCCACCTAGGGGGTGGGGGAGAGACCCAGTACTTC
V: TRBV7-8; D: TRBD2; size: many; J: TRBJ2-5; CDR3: CASSLVGARTSGEPKRAQYF; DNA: TGTGCCAGCAGCTTAGTGGGGGCGCGGACTAGCGGGGAACCCAAGAGAGCCCAGTACTTC
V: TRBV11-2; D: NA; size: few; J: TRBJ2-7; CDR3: CASSLLHSSYEQYF; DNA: TGTGCCAGCAGCTTATTGCACAGCTCCTACGAGCAGTACTTC
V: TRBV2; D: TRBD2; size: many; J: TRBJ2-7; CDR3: CASRLAGYSYEQYF; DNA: TGTGCCAGCAGACTAGCGGGATATTCCTACGAGCAGTACTTC
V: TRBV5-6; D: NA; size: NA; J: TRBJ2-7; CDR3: CARAVWGANEQYF; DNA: TGTGCCAGGGCCGTATGGGGGGCAAACGAGCAGTACTTC
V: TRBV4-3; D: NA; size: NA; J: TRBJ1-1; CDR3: CASSQDLAATEAFF; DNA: TGCGCCAGCAGCCAAGATCTTGCGGCCACTGAAGCTTTCTTT
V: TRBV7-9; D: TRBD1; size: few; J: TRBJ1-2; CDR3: CASSGDGTGAFYGYTF; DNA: TGTGCCAGCAGCGGAGACGGGACAGGGGCTTTTTATGGCTACACCTTC
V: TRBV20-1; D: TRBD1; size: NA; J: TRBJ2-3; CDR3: CSARAGGSTDTQYF; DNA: TGCAGTGCTAGGGCAGGGGGAAGCACAGATACGCAGTATTTT
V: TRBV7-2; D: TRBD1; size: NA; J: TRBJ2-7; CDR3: CASSRTGTGKLRYEQYF; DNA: TGTGCCAGCAGCAGAACGGGGACAGGGAAACTACGCTACGAGCAGTACTTC
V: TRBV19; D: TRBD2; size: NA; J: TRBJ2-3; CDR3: CASSIRAGGAPDTQYF; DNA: TGTGCCAGTAGTATCAGAGCGGGAGGGGCCCCAGATACGCAGTATTTT
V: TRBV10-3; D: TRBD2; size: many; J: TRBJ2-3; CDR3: CAISESGLAETDTQYF; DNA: TGTGCCATCAGTGAGTCGGGCCTAGCGGAGACGGATACGCAGTATTTT
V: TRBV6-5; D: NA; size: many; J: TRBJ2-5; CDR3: CASSYRKTQYF; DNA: TGTGCCAGCAGTTACAGGAAGACCCAGTACTTC
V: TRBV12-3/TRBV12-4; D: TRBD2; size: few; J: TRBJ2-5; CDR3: CASSPGLDYPYF; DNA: TGTGCCAGCAGTCCGGGACTAGATTATCCGTACTTC
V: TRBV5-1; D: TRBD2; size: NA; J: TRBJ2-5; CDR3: CASSLVASGMGETQYF; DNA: TGCGCCAGCAGCTTGGTGGCTAGCGGGATGGGAGAGACCCAGTACTTC
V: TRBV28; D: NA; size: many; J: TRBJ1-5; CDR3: CASSYGHIGSNQPQHF; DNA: TGTGCCAGCAGTTACGGCCACATTGGAAGCAATCAGCCCCAGCATTTT
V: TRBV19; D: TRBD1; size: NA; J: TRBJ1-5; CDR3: CASSGDRRHNQPQHF; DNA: TGTGCCAGTAGTGGGGACAGGCGACACAATCAGCCCCAGCATTTT
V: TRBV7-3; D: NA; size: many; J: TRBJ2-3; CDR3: CASSSLDGTQYF; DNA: TGTGCCAGCAGCTCCCTAGACGGTACGCAGTATTTT
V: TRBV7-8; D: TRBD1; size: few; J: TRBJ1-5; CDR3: CASSFSNRGGQPQHF; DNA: TGTGCCAGCAGCTTCTCGAACAGGGGCGGTCAGCCCCAGCATTTT
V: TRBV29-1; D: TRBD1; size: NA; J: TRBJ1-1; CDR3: CSPAQGAGTEAFF; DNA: TGCAGCCCAGCACAGGGGGCGGGTACTGAAGCTTTCTTT
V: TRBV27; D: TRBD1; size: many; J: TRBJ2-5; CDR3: CASSTGTGGLETQYF; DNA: TGTGCCAGCAGCACCGGGACAGGGGGCCTAGAGACCCAGTACTTC
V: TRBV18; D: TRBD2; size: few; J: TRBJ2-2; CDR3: CASSIAGANTGELFF; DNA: TGTGCCAGCTCAATAGCGGGGGCGAACACCGGGGAGCTGTTTTTT